What follows is one T cell receptor (beta chain) and its context. Its antigen is as yet unknown. The sample is drawn from a study of post-analysis software for immune sequencing data. Looking at the study overall: Progressive-relapsing, secondary progressive and relapsing-remitting multiple sclerosis were among the disease courses included. Whole-study findings and limits: Patients had higher frequencies than controls of about five TRBV segments, including TRBV5-6, TRBV5-1 and TRBV20-1.

Prepared libraries of TCR beta cDNA carried unique molecular identifiers. MiXCR, run by TCRdb on the PCR reads, gives a single entry per CDR3 protein. The top ten clones hold 1.7% of a sample with roughly 600,000 distinct CDR3 sequences, roughly two fifths of them seen once. This CDR3 spans 12 amino acids. Germline loops: CDR1 SGDLS, CDR2 YYNGEE. The V end was cut by 0 bases, the J end by 4 bases, with 3 bases between. The sequence was collected from a girl between 5 and 17 years old with multiple sclerosis. Sequences were obtained from blood. The chain links TRBV9 to TRBJ2-3, with D unresolved. In DNA form, the CDR3 reads TGTGCCAGCAGCGTAGAGGCAGATACGCAGTATTTT. This sequence encodes CASSVEADTQYF.